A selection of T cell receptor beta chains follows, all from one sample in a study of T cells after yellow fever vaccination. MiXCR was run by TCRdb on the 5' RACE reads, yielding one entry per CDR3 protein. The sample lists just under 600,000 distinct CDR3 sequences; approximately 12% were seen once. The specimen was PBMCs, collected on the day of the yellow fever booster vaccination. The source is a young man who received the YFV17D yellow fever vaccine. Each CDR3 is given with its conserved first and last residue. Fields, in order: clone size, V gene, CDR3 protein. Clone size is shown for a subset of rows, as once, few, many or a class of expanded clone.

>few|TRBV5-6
CASSFSVSETQYF
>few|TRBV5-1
CASSMDAGSNQPQHF
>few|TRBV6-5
CASSSRTGTYEQYF
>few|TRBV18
CASSPPDGTDTQYF
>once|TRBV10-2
CASGGRLAGELFF
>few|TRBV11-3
CASSLTTGTVNTGELFF
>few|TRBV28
CASSHRDRLYEQYF
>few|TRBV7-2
CASTRGGAKNIQYF
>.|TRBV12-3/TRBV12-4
CASSFGTSLYEQYF
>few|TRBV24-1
CATSDQTGGETQYF
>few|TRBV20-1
CSALQRTSGNPNTGELFF
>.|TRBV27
CASSLASGSGDTQYF
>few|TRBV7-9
CASSFYLAPGSDTQYF
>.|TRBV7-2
CASSAQGVGTEAFF
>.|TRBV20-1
CSASLLAGSSSTDTQYF
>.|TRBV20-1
CSASSGGRADNEQFF
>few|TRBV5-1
CASSVLARRESVQFF